Following are 25 T cell receptor beta chains from one sample sequenced in a study of CD8+ T cells in alopecia areata. Sequencing used cDNA as its template, made by extracting RNA and reverse transcribing it. Method: immunoSEQ multiplex PCR; TCRdb's copy keeps in-frame clones and lacks some. The table records over 150,000 clones, more than 55% of them present only once. The sequenced sample was CD8+ T cells sorted from blood. Receptors originate from a human donor in good health.

The chain couples TRBV25-1 to TRBJ1-5; possibly TRBD1 for D (5 bases). The CDR3 is made up of 12 amino acids. Trimming shortened V by 8 bases and J by 3 bases, and 8 bases separated the two germline ends. CDR1 and CDR2 from the germline V gene are MGHDK and SYGVNS. The CDR3 DNA reads TGTGCCAGCCCAGGGCCCAATCAGCCCCAGCATTTT. Amino acids: CASPGPNQPQHF.

In the case of this clone: It differs at one base from a far larger clone, so likely a read error. The sample carries other DNA sequences with the same CDR3. The chain recombines TRBV5-6 with TRBJ1-1; D gene unclear. V was clipped by 1 base and J by 1 base, with 2 bases between them. Germline assignment: CDR1 SGHDT and CDR2 YYEEEE. This CDR3 has 12 amino acids. CDR3 sequence: CASSLRNTEAFF. CDR3 sequence (DNA): TGTGCCAGCAGCTTGAGGAACACTGAAGCTTTCTTT.

The chain uses TRBV29-1 and TRBJ1-1, with a tentative D call TRBD1 (5 bases). The CDR3 runs to 12 residues. Germline-derived CDR1 and CDR2 are SQVTM and ANQGSEA. V was clipped by 3 bases and J by 6 bases, with 11 bases between them. CDR3 region: CSVDGGGPEAFF. In DNA, the CDR3 is TGCAGCGTTGATGGGGGGGGACCTGAAGCTTTCTTT.

This chain uses TRBV2 with TRBJ2-7; D is possibly TRBD1 (5 bases). The CDR3 covers 13 residues. Trimming removed 3 bases from V and 2 bases from J, with 8 bases in between. CDR1 is SNHLY and CDR2 is FYNNEI in the germline V gene. The CDR3: CASSDDRAYEQYF. The CDR3 bases are TGTGCCAGCAGTGACGACAGAGCCTACGAGCAGTACTTC.

The chain combines TRBV9 with TRBJ2-3; 9 positions agree with TRBD2. V lost 5 bases, J lost 2 bases, and 12 bases stayed unmatched. The CDR3 sequence is 17 residues long. CDR1 and CDR2 from the germline V gene are SGDLS and YYNGEE. CDR3 protein: CASSSPVAGVATDTQYF. The CDR3 region has the DNA TGTGCCAGCAGTTCCCCCGTAGCGGGGGTTGCCACAGATACGCAGTATTTT.

The chain couples TRBV5-1 to TRBJ2-7; perhaps TRBD2 as D (7 bases). V was shortened by 4 bases and J by 6 bases, with 20 bases between the two germline ends. This CDR3 has 15 residues. The germline V gene has CDR1 SGHRS and CDR2 YFSETQ. CDR3 DNA: TGCGCCAGCAGCGACGGACAGCAAGCGGGAAGCGAGCAGTACTTC. Protein: CASSDGQQAGSEQYF.

Ten or more counts support this clone. The V call is TRBV7-8, the J call TRBJ2-1; D remains unclear. Germline V lookup: CDR1 SGHVS, CDR2 FQNEAQ. The V gene lost 8 bases and the J gene lost 1 base, with 9 bases spanning the gap. The CDR3 is 13 amino acids. DNA for the CDR3: TGTGCCAGCTACATCTCGTCCTACAATGAGCAGTTCTTC. This translates into CASYISSYNEQFF.

There are a few counts of this clone. The rearrangement uses TRBV7-9 and TRBJ1-1; no firm D call. V was pared by 5 bases and J by 1 base, with 11 bases between. This CDR3 region has 14 residues. Per germline, CDR1 SEHNR and CDR2 FQNEAQ (reference sequence). The CDR3, as DNA: TGTGCCAGCAGCCCTAGGGCTAGGAACACTGAAGCTTTCTTT. Its translation: CASSPRARNTEAFF. Full variable domain (missing parts from reference TRBV7-9 and TRBJ1-1): DTGVSQNPRHKITKRGQNVTFRCDPISEHNRLYWYRQTLGQGPEFLTYFQNEAQLEKSRLLSDRFSAERPKGSFSTLEIQRTEQGDSAMYLCASSPRARNTEAFFGQGTRLTVV.

V and J are TRBV6-4 and TRBJ1-2; no clear D gene. The CDR3 runs to 17 residues. V lost 0 bases to trimming and J lost 3 bases, with 17 bases between them. Germline V gene data show CDR1 as MRHNA and CDR2 as SNTAGT. CDR3 region: CASSDSNVGGPDYGYTF. CDR3 coding DNA: TGTGCCAGCAGTGACTCGAATGTAGGCGGGCCGGACTATGGCTACACCTTC.

This chain connects TRBV6-1 to TRBJ2-1; TRBD2 matches 7 bases. Germline V CDR1 and CDR2: MNHNS, SASEGT. This CDR3 has 16 amino acids. V lost 4 bases, J lost 5 bases, and 11 bases stayed unmatched. The CDR3 sequence: CASSGLSSGPHNEQFF. Written as DNA, the CDR3 is TGTGCCAGCAGTGGACTTTCTAGCGGTCCCCACAATGAGCAGTTCTTC.

In DNA form, the CDR3 reads TGTGCCAGCAGCCCGACAGTCACAGATACGCAGTATTTT. It specifies CASSPTVTDTQYF. The chain is built from TRBV5-6 and TRBJ2-3, with D perhaps matching TRBD1 (5 bases). The CDR3 spans 13 residues. CDR1 and CDR2 from the germline V gene are SGHDT and YYEEEE. The germline V and J ends were trimmed by 4 bases and 2 bases, with 8 bases remaining between them.

The V call is TRBV5-6, the J call TRBJ2-5, with D unresolved. Germline V gene lookup returns CDR1 SGHDT and CDR2 YYEEEE. This CDR3 region has 15 residues. Trimming removed 1 base from V and 1 base from J, with 11 bases in between. The CDR3 DNA reads as TGTGCCAGCAGCTTGTTGATACGTGCCCAAGAGACCCAGTACTTC. The encoded protein is CASSLLIRAQETQYF.

A single count supports this clone. The V gene is TRBV29-1, the J gene TRBJ2-7; D uncertain. V lost 0 bases to trimming and J lost 3 bases, with 9 bases between them. Per germline, CDR1 SQVTM and CDR2 ANQGSEA. There are 13 residues in the CDR3. CDR3 in DNA: TGCAGCGTTGAAGATCTTGGCAGCTACGAGCAGTACTTC. Translation: CSVEDLGSYEQYF.

This clone occurred a few times. Other DNA sequences in the sample encode the same CDR3. The V gene is TRBV27, the J gene TRBJ1-2, with D hard to call. Trimming took off 5 bases at V and 8 bases at J, with 12 bases between the two ends. Germline V gene sequence: CDR1 MNHEY, CDR2 SMNVEV (reference sequence). This CDR3 spans 12 amino acids. CDR3: CASSPGGWGYTF. The CDR3 nucleotides read TGTGCCAGCAGTCCTGGAGGCTGGGGCTACACCTTC.

This clone has just a few counts. This chain joins TRBV19 and TRBJ2-1, with D perhaps matching TRBD2 (5 bases). The CDR3 contains 13 residues. Germline V CDR1 and CDR2: LNHDA, SQIVND (reference sequence). V dropped 7 bases and J dropped 7 bases, with 14 bases sitting between them. The CDR3 reads CASKSSEVNEQFF. The CDR3 nucleotides are TGTGCCAGTAAGAGTAGCGAGGTGAATGAGCAGTTCTTC.

The genes are TRBV5-4 and TRBJ2-7; 7 bases are shared with TRBD2. Germline CDR1 is SGHNT and CDR2 is YYREEE (reference sequence). After removal of 6 bases from V and 1 base from J, the junction contained 7 bases not matched to a gene. There are 14 residues in the CDR3. The CDR3 DNA reads as TGTGCCAGCACCCAGCGGGGTAGTTCCTACGAGCAGTACTTC. Its protein is CASTQRGSSYEQYF. Variable domain in full (rest from reference TRBV5-4 and TRBJ2-7): ETGVTQSPTHLIKTRGQQVTLRCSSQSGHNTVSWYQQALGQGPQFIFQYYREEENGRGNFPPRFSGLQFPNYSSELNVNALELDDSALYLCASTQRGSSYEQYFGPGTRLTVT.

This chain links TRBV9 with TRBJ1-1; no firm D call. The CDR3 has 14 residues. Trimming took off 7 bases at V and 1 base at J, with 14 bases between the two ends. In germline, CDR1 is SGDLS, CDR2 YYNGEE. CDR3 sequence reads: CASSLALKNTEAFF. In DNA form, the CDR3 reads TGTGCCAGCTCTTTGGCTTTGAAGAACACTGAAGCTTTCTTT.

As to this clone: Other DNA sequences in this specimen translate into the identical CDR3. Here the CDR3 reads CASSFDSYEQYF. The CDR3 nucleotides are TGTGCCAGCAGCTTTGACTCCTACGAGCAGTACTTC. The chain employs TRBV7-9 and TRBJ2-7, with unresolved D. V gave up 3 bases and J gave up 0 bases, with 3 bases separating them. CDR1 is SEHNR and CDR2 is FQNEAQ in the germline V gene (reference sequence). The CDR3 consists of 12 residues.

This rearrangement joins TRBV6-1 to TRBJ2-7; TRBD2 is a possible D gene (5 bases). V lost 10 bases and J lost 5, with 24 bases in between. The CDR3 spans 15 residues. Looked up from germline, CDR1 is MNHNS and CDR2 is SASEGT. The chain's CDR3 is CATKQLGLRPDEQYF. The CDR3 DNA sequence: TGTGCCACTAAACAGTTAGGACTGCGGCCGGACGAGCAGTACTTC.

The chain combines TRBV27 with TRBJ1-1, with D possibly matching TRBD1 (6 bases). Germline CDR1 MNHEY, CDR2 SMNVEV (reference sequence). This CDR3 spans 13 amino acids. Trimming took off 4 bases at V and 6 bases at J, with 12 bases between the two ends. This CDR3 is CASSSTGSAEAFF. CDR3 nucleotides: TGTGCCAGCAGTTCTACAGGGAGCGCTGAAGCTTTCTTT.

The rearrangement uses TRBV27 and TRBJ1-2; D gene ambiguous. CDR3 length: 13 residues. Per the germline V gene, CDR1 is MNHEY and CDR2 is SMNVEV (reference sequence). The V end was cut by 0 bases, the J end by 3 bases, with 5 bases between. DNA of the CDR3: TGTGCCAGCAGTTTATCGACTCACTATGGCTACACCTTC. Translating it yields CASSLSTHYGYTF.

The chain carries TRBV2 and TRBJ2-7, with 10 bases that match TRBD1. V trimming: 6 bases; J trimming: 3 bases; junction bases outside the gene matches: 8. Germline-derived CDR1 and CDR2 are SNHLY and FYNNEI. The CDR3 runs 15 residues. The CDR3 coding sequence is TGTGCCAGCAGCAGGGACAGGGGACCGAACTACGAGCAGTACTTC. Translated: CASSRDRGPNYEQYF. The full variable domain, completed using reference TRBV2 and TRBJ2-7, is EPEVTQTPSHQVTQMGQEVILRCVPISNHLYFYWYRQILGQKVEFLVSFYNNEISEKSEIFDDQFSVERPDGSNFTLKIRSTKLEDSAMYFCASSRDRGPNYEQYFGPGTRLTVT.

The V call is TRBV6-6, the J call TRBJ1-3, with D perhaps TRBD1 (5 bases). The ends were cut back, 7 bases at V and 0 bases at J, with 13 bases in the middle. This CDR3 is built from 15 residues. Germline CDR1 and CDR2: MNHNY and SVGAGI (reference sequence). The CDR3 nucleotides are TGTGCCAGCATGGGGGAGGTTTACTCTGGAAACACCATATATTTT. Protein product: CASMGEVYSGNTIYF.

This chain uses TRBV5-1 with TRBJ1-2; TRBD1 matches at 9 bases. The V segment lost 4 bases and the J segment 8 bases; nucleotides outside the gene matches: 3. The germline gives CDR1 SGHRS, CDR2 YFSETQ. The CDR3 length is 12 residues. CDR3 bases: TGCGCCAGCAGCGAGGGACAGGGCGGCTACACCTTC. This codes for CASSEGQGGYTF.

The chain links TRBV2 to TRBJ2-3, with a possible D match to TRBD2 (6 bases). The CDR3 is 12 residues long. V was cut by 6 bases and J by 5 bases, with 9 bases left in between. Per germline, CDR1 SNHLY and CDR2 FYNNEI. The CDR3 loop reads CASRVEGDTQYF. The DNA of the CDR3 is TGTGCCAGCAGGGTGGAGGGAGATACGCAGTATTTT.